Relative to its sample, the clone carrying this TCR beta chain is medium-sized. Its antigen is unidentified. The CDR3 is made up of 14 amino acids. Germline lookup yields CDR1 LNHNV and CDR2 YYDKDF (reference sequence). The V end lost 2 bases, the J end lost 1 base, and 8 bases lay between the germline ends. Attachment of unique molecular identifiers was made to individual cDNA molecules. MiXCR, applied by TCRdb to the 5' RACE reads, yields one record per CDR3 protein. Of more than 20,000 distinct CDR3 sequences in the sample, about 5.7% were seen once. These data are taken from a study of early T cells in non-severe SARS-CoV-2 infection. Study conclusions and caveats: Matching against VDJdb likely underestimated virus-specific expansions, favoring anti-spike CD8.

This sequence was found in an adult who was a healthcare worker with PCR-confirmed SARS-CoV-2 infection or an uninfected control (not recorded which). This chain links TRBV15 with TRBJ1-1; D is unresolved. Specimen: whole blood, collected at baseline. This CDR3 reads CATSRRAENTEAFF. The CDR3 nucleotides read TGTGCCACCAGCAGAAGGGCAGAGAACACTGAAGCTTTCTTT.